This T cell receptor (beta chain) was retrieved from a study of T-cell memory formation after mild COVID-19. TCRdb re-analysed the 5' RACE reads in MiXCR, keeping a single row per CDR3 protein. Among roughly 35,000 distinct CDR3 sequences listed, about 7.7% were seen once. CDR3 length: 16 amino acids. Germline V gene data show CDR1 as SGHVS and CDR2 as FNYEAQ. The J segment lost 2 bases and the V segment lost 5 bases, leaving 8 bases of the junction unmatched. Notes on the study in general: From day 15 to 85, contracting clones were balanced between CD4 and CD8, whereas later expanders leaned toward CD4+.

About this clonotype: Antigen specificity is unknown.

The chain joins TRBV7-6 to TRBJ2-3; 9 nucleotides line up with TRBD1. This TCR was recovered from a man aged 18 to 30 who had mild COVID-19 (a few samples of this study predate the infection). Cell type and time point are not known. Sequenced sample: PBMCs or a T cell subset sorted from them (not recorded which). This CDR3 reads CASSQGTGQITDTQYF. CDR3 bases: TGTGCCAGCAGCCAAGGGACAGGGCAAATCACAGATACGCAGTATTTT.